The 4 T cell receptor beta chains below all came from one sample that was sequenced in a study of cytomegalovirus exposure and HLA in healthy donors (dated by TCRdb to about 2017). Libraries were made using the immunoSEQ multiplex PCR assay. A mixture of 60 forward primers for TCR Vbeta segments and 13 reverse primers for TCR Jbeta segments was used in the multiplex PCR. TCRdb took over this immuneACCESS table, retaining in-frame rearrangements with V and J assigned. Such tables are incomplete; in checked studies, under half of the missing clones stem from an unresolved V gene, and the remainder is unexplained. This sample is represented by under 200,000 clones; roughly 71% of them were singletons. The ten largest clonotypes hold around 3% of the sample. Sequencing was performed on PBMCs. The receptors here all came from a woman in her fifties or sixties in good health and CMV-seropositive.

Here the CDR3 reads CASRAGTGGNTIYF. The CDR3 coding sequence is TGCGCCAGCAGAGCCGGGACAGGTGGAAACACCATATATTTT. V and J are TRBV5-1 and TRBJ1-3, with TRBD1 identical over 8 bases. Germline CDR1 SGHRS, CDR2 YFSETQ. CDR3 length equals 14 residues. V lost 5 bases to trimming and J lost 3 bases; unmatched junction nucleotides: 4.

The chain combines TRBV10-3 with TRBJ1-2; 8 positions agree with TRBD1. The CDR3 totals 12 residues. V was pared by 10 bases and J by 7 bases, with 8 bases of the junction left unmatched. The germline CDR1 and CDR2 sequences are ENHRY and SYGVKD. The chain's CDR3 is CATKTGESGYTF. The CDR3 coding sequence is TGTGCCACTAAGACAGGGGAATCTGGCTACACCTTC.

The chain joins TRBV19 to TRBJ2-5; D unclear. CDR3 size: 11 residues. Between the trimmed V and J ends, which lost 4 bases and 7 bases, there was a span of 7 bases. CDR1 is LNHDA, CDR2 SQIVND, per germline (reference sequence). CDR3 protein: CASSTLGTQYF. The CDR3 DNA reads TGTGCCAGTAGTACCCTAGGGACCCAGTACTTC.

The chain links TRBV5-4 to TRBJ1-3; D gene unclear. V was shortened by 3 bases and J by 0 bases, with 13 bases between the two germline ends. CDR1 is SGHNT, CDR2 YYREEE, per germline (reference sequence). The CDR3 runs to 16 residues. The CDR3 DNA is TGTGCCAGCAGCTCCCCCGACACAGCCTCTGGAAACACCATATATTTT. This encodes CASSSPDTASGNTIYF. Full variable domain (rest looked up from reference TRBV5-4 and TRBJ1-3): ETGVTQSPTHLIKTRGQQVTLRCSSQSGHNTVSWYQQALGQGPQFIFQYYREEENGRGNFPPRFSGLQFPNYSSELNVNALELDDSALYLCASSSPDTASGNTIYFGEGSWLTVV.